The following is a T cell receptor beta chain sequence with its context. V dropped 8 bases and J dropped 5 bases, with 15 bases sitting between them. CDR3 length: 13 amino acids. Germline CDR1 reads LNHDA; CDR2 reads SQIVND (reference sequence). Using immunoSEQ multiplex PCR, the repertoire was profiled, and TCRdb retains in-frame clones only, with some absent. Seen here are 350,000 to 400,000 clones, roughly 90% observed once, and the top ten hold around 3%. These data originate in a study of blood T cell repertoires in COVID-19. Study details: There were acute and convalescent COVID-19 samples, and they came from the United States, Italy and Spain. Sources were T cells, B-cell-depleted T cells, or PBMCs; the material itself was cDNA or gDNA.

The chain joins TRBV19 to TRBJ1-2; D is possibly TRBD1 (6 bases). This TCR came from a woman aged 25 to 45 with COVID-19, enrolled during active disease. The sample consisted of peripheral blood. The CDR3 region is CASSGRQGYGYTF. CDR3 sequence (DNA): TGTGCCAGTTCCGGGCGTCAGGGGTATGGCTACACCTTC.